This T cell receptor beta chain was identified during a study of CD8 T cells in ankylosing spondylitis. The CDR3 contains 15 residues. The trim removed 5 bases at V and 0 bases at J, leaving 5 bases unmatched. Germline CDR1 SQVTM, CDR2 ANQGSEA. TCRdb fed the 5' RACE reads into MiXCR, producing one record per CDR3 protein. The sample holds some 130,000 distinct CDR3 sequences, roughly 11% seen once. The chain uses TRBV29-1 and TRBJ2-1, with 9 nucleotides matching TRBD1. The sample was blood, either unsorted or a sorted T cell fraction (not recorded which). This TCR came from a female donor with ankylosing spondylitis or in good health (not recorded which). As DNA, the CDR3 is TGCAGCGTTATGACAGGGGGGCCCTCCTACAATGAGCAGTTCTTC. Translated: CSVMTGGPSYNEQFF.